The entry that follows covers one T cell receptor beta chain sequence. The antigen is unknown. PCR was performed a second time for about 7 to 12 cycles using a sample-barcoded 5' primer and a J-beta primer mix. Each cDNA molecule carried a tag from a template-switch adaptor that contained 12 random nucleotides. In TCRdb, the 5' RACE reads were re-called with MiXCR into one record per CDR3 protein. Of 780,000 or so distinct CDR3 sequences in the sample, about 53% were seen once. This sample was included in a study of blood T cells in healthy people across ages. Study-level results: Diversity figures based on one million T cells were deemed too low. Both naive CD4+ cell counts and diversity were greater in long-lived donors than in aged donors. Measured against age, TCR beta diversity per million T cells decreased in a roughly linear manner.

Looked up from germline, CDR1 is SQVTM and CDR2 is ANQGSEA. The CDR3 has 14 amino acids. The TCR originated in a man older than 75 in good health. Sequencing was performed on blood. This rearrangement joins TRBV29-1 to TRBJ2-1, with TRBD2 identical over 7 bases. Judging by the DNA end, TRBJ2-7 fits better; the J call may be wrong. Written as DNA, the CDR3 is TGCAGCGTTGAAAGCGGGAAGGCCTACAATGAGCAGTACTTC. Protein product: CSVESGKAYNEQYF.